One sample yielded the 13 T cell receptor beta chains listed below, sequenced in a study of OX40 agonist ivuxolimab in advanced cancers. The table came from immunoSEQ multiplex PCR; TCRdb's copy has only in-frame clones and leaves some out. The sample contains 50,000 or so clones, about 83% of which appear only once. The source was CD4+ or CD8+ T cells sorted from blood, collected in a trial of the OX40 agonist ivuxolimab. The receptors were sampled from an adult with an advanced solid tumor such as melanoma, head and neck, liver or kidney cancer.

In the case of this clone: At one end, the junction sequence differs from germline, possibly due to a read error. The rearrangement links TRBV11-1 to TRBJ2-1, with a weak D call TRBD2 (6 bases). The CDR3 runs 13 residues. Germline loops: CDR1 SGHAT, CDR2 FQDESV (reference sequence). The CDR3 DNA reads as TGTGCCAGCAGCTTTTCCGGGACTGCGCGTTCCATCTTC. Amino acids: CASSFSGTARSIF.

The J gene is TRBJ2-7, the V gene TRBV27; 8 bases line up with TRBD2. This CDR3 is 16 amino acids long. Germline CDR1 and CDR2: MNHEY and SMNVEV (reference sequence). The V segment lost 2 bases and the J segment 3 bases; nucleotides outside the gene matches: 9. The CDR3 loop reads CASSLDPGGAHYEQYF. CDR3 nucleotides: TGTGCCAGCAGTTTAGACCCCGGGGGGGCCCACTACGAGCAGTACTTC.

The rearrangement joins TRBV4-2 to TRBJ2-7; 11 bases fit TRBD2. Germline-derived CDR1 and CDR2 are LGHNA and YNFKEQ. J was trimmed by 6 bases and V by 0 bases; bases with no gene match: 7. This CDR3 contains 16 residues. The CDR3 protein is CASSQDSGGGGTEQYF. The CDR3 DNA is TGTGCCAGCAGCCAAGATAGCGGGGGGGGCGGTACCGAGCAGTACTTC.

On this clone: The germline gene is not matched at one end of the junction; a read error may be the cause. The chain couples TRBV7-7 to TRBJ1-4, with a tentative D call TRBD1 (5 bases). From germline, CDR1 is SSHAT and CDR2 FNYEAQ (reference sequence). The CDR3 has 15 residues. The CDR3, as DNA: TGTGCTAGCAGCTCCTCTCAGGGTGCTAATGAAAAACTGTTTTTT. This sequence encodes CASSSSQGANEKLFF.

The chain couples TRBV9 to TRBJ2-3; D might be TRBD2 (6 bases). Germline V gives CDR1 SGDLS, CDR2 YYNGEE. The CDR3 contains 21 residues. V was clipped by 4 bases and J by 3 bases, with 33 bases between them. The CDR3 coding sequence is TGTGCCAGCAGCCCTCATGGATACGGACGACGACCCGGAGGGATGACAGATACGCAGTATTTT. This sequence encodes CASSPHGYGRRPGGMTDTQYF.

In DNA form, the CDR3 reads TGCAGCGTTGGGGGTCCCAACTATGGCTACACCTTC. Translated: CSVGGPNYGYTF. The chain links TRBV29-1 to TRBJ1-2; D is unclear. The CDR3 extends over 12 amino acids. The germline gives CDR1 SQVTM, CDR2 ANQGSEA. V lost 4 bases, J lost 2 bases, and 8 bases lay in between.

The chain links TRBV9 to TRBJ2-1, with 9 bases matching TRBD1. The CDR3 length is 17 residues. Germline values: CDR1 SGDLS, CDR2 YYNGEE. Unmatched junction bases numbered 11, after V lost 3 bases and J lost 4 bases. CDR3 sequence reads: CASSAGTGLRPYNEQFF. Here the CDR3 DNA reads TGTGCCAGCAGCGCCGGGACAGGGCTCCGTCCTTACAATGAGCAGTTCTTC.

This chain links TRBV7-3 with TRBJ2-1; 10 nucleotides line up with TRBD2. Trimming cost V 2 bases and J 5 bases; bases outside gene matches: 3. Germline-derived CDR1 and CDR2 are SGHTA and FQGTGA. This CDR3 is 15 amino acids long. The CDR3 DNA reads TGTGCCAGCAGCTTAGTAGCGGGGGGACACAATGAGCAGTTCTTC. Translated: CASSLVAGGHNEQFF.

The chain carries TRBV11-3 and TRBJ2-5; 8 bases map to TRBD2. The CDR3 length is 19 residues. Germline V gene data show CDR1 as SGHNT and CDR2 as YENEEA. V lost 0 bases and J lost 5; bases outside the gene matches: 17. The CDR3 coding sequence is TGTGCCAGCAGCTTAGATCCGGGACTAGGGAGGACGCCGTCGGAGACCCAGTACTTC. This sequence encodes CASSLDPGLGRTPSETQYF.

V is TRBV5-1 and J is TRBJ2-1; TRBD2 aligns across 9 bases. The ends lost 3 bases at V and 6 bases at J; junction bases unmatched: 10. The germline gives CDR1 SGHRS, CDR2 YFSETQ. This CDR3 spans 16 amino acids. The CDR3 DNA reads TGCGCCAGCAGCTCGGGAGGACTAGCGTCAGTCAATGAGCAGTTCTTC. Translating gives CASSSGGLASVNEQFF.

To note about this clone: At one end, the junction sequence differs from germline, possibly due to a read error. The V gene is TRBV19, the J gene TRBJ2-2, with D perhaps TRBD1 (6 bases). Germline CDR1 and CDR2: LNHDA and SQIVND (reference sequence). This CDR3 has 14 amino acids. CDR3 bases: TGTGCCAGTAGTACCGGGGTTGGGGGCTTGGAGTTGTTTTTT. This translates into CASSTGVGGLELFF.

The V gene is TRBV7-3, the J gene TRBJ2-3; TRBD1 agrees at 9 bases. Germline V CDR1 and CDR2: SGHTA, FQGTGA. With 0 bases clipped from V and 3 bases from J, the junction kept 4 bases outside the gene matches. The CDR3 extends over 16 amino acids. CDR3 amino acids: CASSLTQGAGTDTQYF. CDR3 bases: TGTGCCAGCAGCTTAACACAGGGGGCGGGGACAGATACGCAGTATTTT.

The rearrangement uses TRBV18 and TRBJ2-7, with 7 bases aligning to TRBD1. The CDR3 has 15 residues. The germline V gene encodes CDR1 KGHSH and CDR2 LQKENI. V was pared by 1 base and J by 0 bases, with 3 bases of the junction left unmatched. This CDR3 reads CASSPLGTVSYEQYF. The CDR3 DNA reads as TGTGCCAGCTCACCACTCGGGACAGTCTCCTACGAGCAGTACTTC.